Below, 6 T cell receptor beta chains from the same sample are listed, as sequenced in a study of blood T cell repertoires in COVID-19. Clones were read by immunoSEQ multiplex PCR, and TCRdb kept only the in-frame ones, dropping some. The sample has approximately 90,000 clones, roughly 77% seen once. The material sequenced was peripheral blood. These TCRs come from a human donor in a cohort sampled during active COVID-19.

The genes are TRBV3-1 (or the pseudogene TRBV3-2) and TRBJ2-7, with D unclear. The V end lost 4 bases, the J end lost 5 bases, and 12 bases lay between the germline ends. The germline V gene has CDR1 LGHDT and CDR2 YNNKEL (reference sequence). The CDR3 is 13 residues long. The CDR3 loop reads CASSRALVNEQYF. CDR3 nucleotide sequence: TGTGCCAGCAGCCGGGCACTGGTAAACGAGCAGTACTTC.

The chain uses TRBV7-8 and TRBJ2-7; tentatively, D is TRBD2 (5 bases). Germline V CDR1 and CDR2: SGHVS, FQNEAQ. The CDR3 is made up of 14 amino acids. V was cut by 1 base and J by 3 bases, with 10 bases left in between. CDR3 amino acids: CASSLVGTSYEQYF. The CDR3 DNA reads as TGTGCCAGCAGCTTAGTAGGCACTAGCTACGAGCAGTACTTC.

There are a few counts of this clone. The gene calls are TRBV2 and TRBJ2-7; TRBD2 matches at 8 bases. The V gene end was trimmed by 6 bases and the J gene end by 6 bases; junction bases not matched to a gene: 10. Germline V gene data show CDR1 as SNHLY and CDR2 as FYNNEI. The CDR3 is made up of 14 amino acids. This chain's CDR3 is CASRPSREGGEQYF. The CDR3 DNA is TGTGCCAGCAGGCCCTCTCGGGAGGGCGGCGAGCAGTACTTC.

The V and J genes are TRBV24-1 and TRBJ2-2, with TRBD2 matching 8 bases. This CDR3 has 13 amino acids. V lost 9 bases to trimming and J lost 7 bases; unmatched junction nucleotides: 6. Germline V gene sequence: CDR1 KGHDR, CDR2 SFDVKD. CDR3 protein: CATRPGTSGELFF. The CDR3 nucleotides read TGTGCCACCCGTCCCGGGACTAGCGGGGAGCTGTTTTTT.

This clone has only one observation. The chain links TRBV5-1 to TRBJ2-3; tentative D call: TRBD2 (5 bases). CDR1 is SGHRS, CDR2 YFSETQ, per germline. The CDR3 has 14 amino acids. Deletions cut 0 bases from V and 2 bases from J, with 7 bases between. DNA of the CDR3: TGCGCCAGCAGCTTGGGAGGGTTCACAGATACGCAGTATTTT. Protein product: CASSLGGFTDTQYF. The variable domain in full, with the rest retrieved from reference TRBV5-1 and TRBJ2-3, is KAGVTQTPRYLIKTRGQQVTLSCSPISGHRSVSWYQQTPGQGLQFLFEYFSETQRNKGNFPGRFSGRQFSNSRSEMNVSTLELGDSALYLCASSLGGFTDTQYFGPGTRLTVL.

The CDR3, as DNA: TGTGCCAGTAGTCCCCGACGGGGGGGGCCCCAGCATTTT. The encoded protein is CASSPRRGGPQHF. The rearrangement uses TRBV19 and TRBJ1-5; D possibly corresponds to TRBD1 (5 bases). The CDR3 loop spans 13 amino acids. Germline CDR1 is LNHDA and CDR2 is SQIVND (reference sequence). V was pared by 5 bases and J by 9 bases, with 14 bases between.